This TCR beta chain was sequenced in a study of T cell responses to AZD1222 COVID-19 vaccine. Trimming took 3 bases from V and 5 from J, leaving 14 bases between them. The CDR3 loop spans 15 amino acids. Germline V gene data show CDR1 as MNHEY and CDR2 as SMNVEV (reference sequence). Study-wide findings and caveats: Unmutated regions of variants are reportedly targeted by nearly half of spike-specific TCRs. The CD4 TCRs associated with vaccination extended across spike and predominated at 160-218 and 743-854. Clonal diversity may have been underestimated, and the donors were mostly white British, with more females than males. Seropositive status at baseline applied to only six AZD1222 recipients.

Clones were sequenced by immunoSEQ multiplex PCR, and TCRdb holds only the in-frame ones, with some missing. The repertoire holds more than 85,000 clones, with about 88% as singletons. This clone has only one observation. The antigen remains undetermined. The V gene is TRBV27, the J gene TRBJ2-1; a weak D match, TRBD1 (7 bases). The sequence came from an adult who received the AZD1222 COVID-19 vaccine. Sequenced here: peripheral blood, sampled 28 days after the second AZD1222 dose. CDR3 protein: CASSFRQGGHNEQFF. The CDR3 region has the DNA TGTGCCAGCAGTTTCCGGCAGGGGGGACACAATGAGCAGTTCTTC.